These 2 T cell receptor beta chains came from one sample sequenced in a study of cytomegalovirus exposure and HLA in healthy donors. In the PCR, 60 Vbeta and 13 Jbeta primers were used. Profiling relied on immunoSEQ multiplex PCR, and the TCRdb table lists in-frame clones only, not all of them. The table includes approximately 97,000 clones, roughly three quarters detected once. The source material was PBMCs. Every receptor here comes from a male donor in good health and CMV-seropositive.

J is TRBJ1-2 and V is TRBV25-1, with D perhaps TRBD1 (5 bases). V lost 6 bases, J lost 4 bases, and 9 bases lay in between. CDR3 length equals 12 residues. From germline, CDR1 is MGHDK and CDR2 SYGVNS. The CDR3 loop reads CASRTDPYGYTF. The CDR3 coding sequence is TGTGCCAGCAGGACAGATCCCTATGGCTACACCTTC.

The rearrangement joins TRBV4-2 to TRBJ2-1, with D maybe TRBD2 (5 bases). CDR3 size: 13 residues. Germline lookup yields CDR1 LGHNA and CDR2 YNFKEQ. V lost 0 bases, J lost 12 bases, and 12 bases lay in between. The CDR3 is CASSQDRSGLQFF. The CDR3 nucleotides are TGTGCCAGCAGCCAAGATAGGTCCGGACTGCAGTTCTTC.